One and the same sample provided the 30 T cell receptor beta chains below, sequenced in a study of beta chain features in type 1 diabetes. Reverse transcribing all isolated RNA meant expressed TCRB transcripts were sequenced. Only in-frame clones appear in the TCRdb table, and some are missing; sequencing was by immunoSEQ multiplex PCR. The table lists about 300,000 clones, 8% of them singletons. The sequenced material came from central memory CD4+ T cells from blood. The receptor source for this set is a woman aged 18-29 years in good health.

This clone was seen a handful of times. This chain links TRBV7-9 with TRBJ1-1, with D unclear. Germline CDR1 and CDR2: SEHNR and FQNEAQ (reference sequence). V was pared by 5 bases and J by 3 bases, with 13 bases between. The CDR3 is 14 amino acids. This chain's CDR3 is CASSPRAVDTEAFF. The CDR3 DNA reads TGTGCCAGCAGCCCGAGGGCGGTTGACACTGAAGCTTTCTTT.

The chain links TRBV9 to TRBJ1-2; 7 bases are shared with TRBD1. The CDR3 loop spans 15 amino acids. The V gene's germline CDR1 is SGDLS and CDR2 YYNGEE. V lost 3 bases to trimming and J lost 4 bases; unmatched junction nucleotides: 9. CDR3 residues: CASSAGTALSYGYTF. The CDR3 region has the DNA TGTGCCAGCAGCGCAGGGACAGCCCTCTCCTATGGCTACACCTTC.

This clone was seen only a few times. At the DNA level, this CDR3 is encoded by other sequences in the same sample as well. The DNA of the CDR3 is TGCGCCAGCAGCTTGGCCCCCTCTGGGGCCAACGTCCTGACTTTC. This codes for CASSLAPSGANVLTF. The gene calls are TRBV5-1 and TRBJ2-6; D not resolved. From germline, CDR1 is SGHRS and CDR2 YFSETQ. The CDR3 totals 15 residues. V gave up 0 bases and J gave up 0 bases, with 4 bases separating them.

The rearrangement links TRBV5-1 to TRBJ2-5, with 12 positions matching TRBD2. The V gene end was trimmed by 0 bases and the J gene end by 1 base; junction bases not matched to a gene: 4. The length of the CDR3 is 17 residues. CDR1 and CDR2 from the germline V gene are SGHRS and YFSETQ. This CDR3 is CASSLATSGGPQETQYF. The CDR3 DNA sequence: TGCGCCAGCAGCTTGGCGACTAGCGGGGGCCCCCAAGAGACCCAGTACTTC.

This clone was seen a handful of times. CDR3 DNA: TGTGCCAGCACCCCCTTCCCCAGGGACAGGGTCGAGACCCAGTACTTC. Its protein product is CASTPFPRDRVETQYF. The rearrangement links TRBV7-8 to TRBJ2-5; 9 nucleotides agree with TRBD1. This CDR3 has 16 residues. In germline, CDR1 is SGHVS, CDR2 FQNEAQ. The junction had 14 bases not matched to a gene; V was cut back by 7 bases and J by 5 bases.

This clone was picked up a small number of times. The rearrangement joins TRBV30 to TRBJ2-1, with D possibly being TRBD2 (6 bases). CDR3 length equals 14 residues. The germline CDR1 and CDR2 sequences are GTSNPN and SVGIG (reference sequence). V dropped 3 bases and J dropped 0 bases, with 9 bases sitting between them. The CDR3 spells CAWRRESSYNEQFF. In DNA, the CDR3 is TGTGCCTGGAGGCGGGAAAGCTCCTACAATGAGCAGTTCTTC.

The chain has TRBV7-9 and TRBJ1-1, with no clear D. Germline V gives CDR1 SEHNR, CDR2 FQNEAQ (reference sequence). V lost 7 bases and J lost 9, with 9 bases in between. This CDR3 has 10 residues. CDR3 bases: TGTGCCAGCACCGCGGAAAAAGCTTTCTTT. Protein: CASTAEKAFF.

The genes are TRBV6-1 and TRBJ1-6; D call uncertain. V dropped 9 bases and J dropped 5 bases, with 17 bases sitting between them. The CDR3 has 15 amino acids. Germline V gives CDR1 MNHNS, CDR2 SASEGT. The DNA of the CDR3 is TGTGCCAGTGGTAGTATCCCGGCAGATAATTCACCCCTCCACTTT. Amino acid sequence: CASGSIPADNSPLHF.

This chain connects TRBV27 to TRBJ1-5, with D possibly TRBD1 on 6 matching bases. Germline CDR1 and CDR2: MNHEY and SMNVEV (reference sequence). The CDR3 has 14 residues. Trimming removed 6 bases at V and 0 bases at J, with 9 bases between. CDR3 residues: CASSPGDSNQPQHF. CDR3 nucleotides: TGTGCCAGCAGCCCAGGGGATAGCAATCAGCCCCAGCATTTT.

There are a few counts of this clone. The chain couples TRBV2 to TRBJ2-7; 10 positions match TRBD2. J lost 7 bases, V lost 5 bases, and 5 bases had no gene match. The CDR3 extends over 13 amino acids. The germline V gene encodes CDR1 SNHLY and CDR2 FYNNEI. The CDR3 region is CASSPLLAGEQYV. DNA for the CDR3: TGTGCCAGCAGTCCCCTACTAGCGGGGGAGCAGTACGTC.

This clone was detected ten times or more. CDR3 DNA sequence: TGTGCCAGCAGCCCGCGGGGGTCGAGCACAGATACGCAGTATTTT. Translated: CASSPRGSSTDTQYF. The chain couples TRBV7-8 to TRBJ2-3; 7 nucleotides align to TRBD2. With 5 bases clipped from V and 0 bases from J, the junction kept 5 bases outside the gene matches. CDR1 and CDR2 (germline): SGHVS, FQNEAQ. The CDR3 runs to 15 residues.

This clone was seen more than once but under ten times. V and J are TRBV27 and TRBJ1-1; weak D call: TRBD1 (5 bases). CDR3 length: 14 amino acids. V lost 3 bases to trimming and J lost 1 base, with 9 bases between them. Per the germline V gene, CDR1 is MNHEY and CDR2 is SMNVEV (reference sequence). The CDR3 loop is CASSFSGGNTEAFF. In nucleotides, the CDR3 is TGTGCCAGCAGTTTCTCTGGGGGGAACACTGAAGCTTTCTTT.

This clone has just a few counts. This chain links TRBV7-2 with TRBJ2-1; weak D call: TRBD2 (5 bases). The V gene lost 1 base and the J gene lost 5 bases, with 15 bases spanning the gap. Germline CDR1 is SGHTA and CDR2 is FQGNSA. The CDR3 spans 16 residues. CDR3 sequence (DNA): TGTGCCAGCAGCTTAGGAGTCGGCGGGTGGAACAATGAGCAGTTCTTC. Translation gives CASSLGVGGWNNEQFF.

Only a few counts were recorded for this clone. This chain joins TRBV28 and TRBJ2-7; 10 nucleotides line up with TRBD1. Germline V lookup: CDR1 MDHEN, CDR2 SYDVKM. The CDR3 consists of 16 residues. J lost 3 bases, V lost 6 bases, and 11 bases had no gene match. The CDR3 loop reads CASRPPTGGELYEQYV. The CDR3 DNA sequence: TGTGCCAGCAGGCCGCCGACAGGGGGCGAGCTCTACGAGCAGTACGTC.

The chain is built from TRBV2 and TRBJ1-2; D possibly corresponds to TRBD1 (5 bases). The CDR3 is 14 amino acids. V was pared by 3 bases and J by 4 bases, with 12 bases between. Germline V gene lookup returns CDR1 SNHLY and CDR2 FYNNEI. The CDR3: CASSDGDRLYGYTF. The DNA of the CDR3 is TGTGCCAGCAGTGATGGAGACAGACTCTATGGCTACACCTTC. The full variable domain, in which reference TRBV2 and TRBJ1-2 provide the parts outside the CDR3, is EPEVTQTPSHQVTQMGQEVILRCVPISNHLYFYWYRQILGQKVEFLVSFYNNEISEKSEIFDDQFSVERPDGSNFTLKIRSTKLEDSAMYFCASSDGDRLYGYTFGSGTRLTVV.

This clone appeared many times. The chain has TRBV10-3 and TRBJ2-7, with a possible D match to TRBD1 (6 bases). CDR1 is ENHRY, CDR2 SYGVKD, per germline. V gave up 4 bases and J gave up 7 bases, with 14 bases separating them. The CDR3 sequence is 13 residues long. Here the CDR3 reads CAISVRPQGEQYV. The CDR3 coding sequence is TGTGCCATCAGTGTAAGGCCTCAGGGGGAGCAGTACGTC.

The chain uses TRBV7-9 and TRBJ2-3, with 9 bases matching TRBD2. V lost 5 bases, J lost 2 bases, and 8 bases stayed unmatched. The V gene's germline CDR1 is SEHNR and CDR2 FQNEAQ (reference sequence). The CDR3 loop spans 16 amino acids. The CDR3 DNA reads TGTGCCAGCAGCCGAAGAGCGGGGGGCAACACAGATACGCAGTATTTT. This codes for CASSRRAGGNTDTQYF.

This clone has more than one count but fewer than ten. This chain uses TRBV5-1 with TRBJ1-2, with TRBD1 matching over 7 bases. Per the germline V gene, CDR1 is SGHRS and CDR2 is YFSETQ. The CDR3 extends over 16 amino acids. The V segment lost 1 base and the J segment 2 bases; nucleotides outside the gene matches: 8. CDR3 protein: CASSLNPGQKNYGYTF. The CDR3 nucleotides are TGCGCCAGCAGCTTGAATCCGGGACAGAAGAACTATGGCTACACCTTC.

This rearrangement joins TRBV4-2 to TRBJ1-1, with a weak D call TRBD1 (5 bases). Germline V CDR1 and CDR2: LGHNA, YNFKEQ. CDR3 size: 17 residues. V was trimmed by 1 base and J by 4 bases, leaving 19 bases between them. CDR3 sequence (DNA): TGTGCCAGCAGCCAAGTCCCTGGACCGGGGCTAGGCACTGAAGCTTTCTTT. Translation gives CASSQVPGPGLGTEAFF.

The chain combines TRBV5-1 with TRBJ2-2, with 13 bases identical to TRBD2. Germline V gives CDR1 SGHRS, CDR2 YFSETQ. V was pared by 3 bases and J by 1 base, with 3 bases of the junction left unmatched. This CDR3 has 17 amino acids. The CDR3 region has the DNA TGCGCCAGCAGCTCGGGACTAGCGGGGATGAACACCGGGGAGCTGTTTTTT. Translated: CASSSGLAGMNTGELFF.

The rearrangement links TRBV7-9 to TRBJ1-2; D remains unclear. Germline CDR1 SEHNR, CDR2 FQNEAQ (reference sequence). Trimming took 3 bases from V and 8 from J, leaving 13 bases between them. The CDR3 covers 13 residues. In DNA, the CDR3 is TGTGCCAGCAGCTTGGGAGGGTGGCGGGGCTACACCTTC. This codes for CASSLGGWRGYTF.

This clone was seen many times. For the CDR3, the DNA is TGTGCCAGCAGTCGATATGGTACCGGGGAGCTGTTTTTT. It encodes CASSRYGTGELFF. The rearrangement links TRBV2 to TRBJ2-2, with D uncertain. The germline gives CDR1 SNHLY, CDR2 FYNNEI. The V end was cut by 5 bases, the J end by 5 bases, with 9 bases between. The length of the CDR3 is 13 residues.

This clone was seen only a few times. The CDR3 region has the DNA TGCGCCAGCAGCCAAGGAGGGGGCCGTAATCAGCCCCAGCATTTT. It yields the protein CASSQGGGRNQPQHF. This chain joins TRBV4-3 and TRBJ1-5; the match to TRBD1 covers 7 bases. Germline V CDR1 and CDR2: LGHNA, YSLEER. The V segment lost 1 base and the J segment 4 bases; nucleotides outside the gene matches: 4. CDR3 size: 15 residues.

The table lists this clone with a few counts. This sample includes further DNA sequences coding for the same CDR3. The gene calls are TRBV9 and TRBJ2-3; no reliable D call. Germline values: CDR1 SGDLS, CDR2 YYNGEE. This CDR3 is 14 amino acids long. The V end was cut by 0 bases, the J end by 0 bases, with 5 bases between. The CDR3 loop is CASSVVGSTDTQYF. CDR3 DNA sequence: TGTGCCAGCAGCGTAGTCGGAAGCACAGATACGCAGTATTTT.

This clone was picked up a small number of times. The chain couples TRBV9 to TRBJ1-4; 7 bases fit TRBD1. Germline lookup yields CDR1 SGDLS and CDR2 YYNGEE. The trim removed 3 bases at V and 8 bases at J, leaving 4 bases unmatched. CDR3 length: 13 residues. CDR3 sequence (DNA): TGTGCCAGCAGCGCCACAGGGGAGGAAAAACTGTTTTTT. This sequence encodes CASSATGEEKLFF.

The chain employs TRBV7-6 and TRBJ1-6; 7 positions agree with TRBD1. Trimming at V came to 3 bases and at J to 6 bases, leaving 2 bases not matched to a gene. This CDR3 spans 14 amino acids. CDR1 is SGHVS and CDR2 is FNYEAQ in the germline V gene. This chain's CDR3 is CASSLGTVNSPLHF. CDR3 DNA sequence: TGTGCCAGCAGCTTGGGGACAGTTAATTCACCCCTCCACTTT.

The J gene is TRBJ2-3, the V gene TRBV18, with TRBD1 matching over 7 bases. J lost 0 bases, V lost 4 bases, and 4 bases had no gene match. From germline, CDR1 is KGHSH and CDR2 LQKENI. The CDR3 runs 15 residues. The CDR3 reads CASSRDSSSTDTQYF. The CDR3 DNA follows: TGTGCCAGCTCACGGGACAGCTCCAGCACAGATACGCAGTATTTT.

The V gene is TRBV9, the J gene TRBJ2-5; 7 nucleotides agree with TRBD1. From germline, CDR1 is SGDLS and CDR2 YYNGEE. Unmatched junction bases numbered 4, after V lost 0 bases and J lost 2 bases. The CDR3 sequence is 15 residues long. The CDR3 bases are TGTGCCAGCAGCGTAGCGTTCAGGGGGCAAGAGACCCAGTACTTC. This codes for CASSVAFRGQETQYF.

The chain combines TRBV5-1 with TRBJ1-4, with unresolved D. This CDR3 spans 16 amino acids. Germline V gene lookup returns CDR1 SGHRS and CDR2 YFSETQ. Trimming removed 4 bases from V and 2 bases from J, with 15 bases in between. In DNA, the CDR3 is TGCGCCAGCAGCCCGGGTCGGCGCCTTACTAATGAAAAACTGTTTTTT. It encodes CASSPGRRLTNEKLFF.

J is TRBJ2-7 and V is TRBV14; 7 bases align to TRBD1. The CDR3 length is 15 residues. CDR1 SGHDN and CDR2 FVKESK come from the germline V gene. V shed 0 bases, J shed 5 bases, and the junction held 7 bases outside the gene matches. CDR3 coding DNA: TGTGCCAGCAGCCAAGACAGAGCAGGGGGTGACGAGCAGTACGTC. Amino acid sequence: CASSQDRAGGDEQYV.